Listed below are T cell receptor beta chains from one sample, sequenced in a study of blood T cell repertoires in COVID-19. Only in-frame clones appear in the TCRdb table, and some are missing; sequencing was by immunoSEQ multiplex PCR. The table shows hundreds of thousands of clones, with around 90% occurring only once. Sequencing was done on a sample of peripheral blood. These receptors all stem from a human donor in a cohort sampled during active COVID-19. CDR3s include the opening cysteine and the closing phenylalanine or tryptophan. The D gene is left open where the match is weak. Some rows have no size entry. The others give once, few or many, or a class for an expanded clone.

v_gene	d_gene	abundance	j_gene	CDR3nt	CDR3aa
TRBV18	TRBD2	.	TRBJ2-7	TGTGCCAGCTCACCTCTTCCAGCGGGAGCAGGAGAGCAGTACTTC	CASSPLPAGAGEQYF
TRBV6-2/TRBV6-3	.	.	TRBJ1-1	TGTGCCAGCAGTCAACAGGTTGAAGCTTTCTTT	CASSQQVEAFF
TRBV7-2	TRBD1	few	TRBJ1-3	TGTGCCAGCAGCGCATCTCAGGGGGCAGCTGGAAACACCATATATTTT	CASSASQGAAGNTIYF
TRBV7-2	.	.	TRBJ2-7	TGTGCCAGCAGCTCGAGGTGGGACACCAGCTCCTACGAGCAGTACTTC	CASSSRWDTSSYEQYF
TRBV6-5	.	.	TRBJ2-7	TGTGCCAGCAGTTACTCGCGGCAGGGGTACGAGCAGTACTTC	CASSYSRQGYEQYF
TRBV28	.	.	TRBJ1-1	TGTGCCAGCAGCACCACTTGGAACACTGAAGCTTTCTTT	CASSTTWNTEAFF
TRBV9	.	.	TRBJ2-1	TGTGCCAGCAGCGTAGGAGGGGGATACAATGAGCAGTTCTTC	CASSVGGGYNEQFF
TRBV7-3	TRBD2	.	TRBJ2-7	TGTGCCAGCAGCTTAAAAAAACTAGCGGGGCCCTACGAGCAGTACTTC	CASSLKKLAGPYEQYF
TRBV6-2/TRBV6-3	TRBD1	.	TRBJ1-5	TGTGCCAGCAGTTTGGCGCCTGATAGGGGGCGGGATCAGCCCCAGCATTTT	CASSLAPDRGRDQPQHF
TRBV27	TRBD1	few	TRBJ2-3	TGTGCCAGCAGCAGGGGGGGCCGGGACAGGGCGGTAGATACGCAGTATTTT	CASSRGGRDRAVDTQYF
TRBV19	.	once	TRBJ2-5	TGTGCCAGTAGTTCGCCCGGAGTGACCCAGTACTTC	CASSSPGVTQYF
TRBV7-9	TRBD1	once	TRBJ2-7	TGTGCCAGCAGTCCACCCGGGACAGCTGCCTACGAGCAGTACTTC	CASSPPGTAAYEQYF
TRBV7-9	.	.	TRBJ1-3	TGTGCCAGCAGCCGGGACACGGCGAACACCATATATTTT	CASSRDTANTIYF
TRBV15	.	.	TRBJ2-5	TGTGCCACCAGCAGATCCTCCGGGACACCCCAAGAGACCCAGTACTTC	CATSRSSGTPQETQYF
TRBV30	TRBD1	.	TRBJ1-6	TGTGCCTGGAGTGTTCAAGGGGGCAATTCACCCCTCCACTTT	CAWSVQGGNSPLHF
TRBV7-9	TRBD2	.	TRBJ2-3	TGTGCCAGCAGCTCGGGACTAGCGAGATCAGATACGCAGTATTTT	CASSSGLARSDTQYF
TRBV9	TRBD2	.	TRBJ2-7	TGTGCCAGCAGCGCGACCGTGGGACTAGCGGGATACCGCGAGCAGTACTTC	CASSATVGLAGYREQYF
TRBV7-8	.	.	TRBJ2-1	TGTGCCAGCAGCTTAGTCGCAGGTGGGCGATCCTTCAATGAGCAGTTCTTC	CASSLVAGGRSFNEQFF
TRBV18	TRBD2	.	TRBJ2-7	TGTGCCAGCTCACCAAGCGGGGTGAGCTACGAGCAGTACTTC	CASSPSGVSYEQYF
TRBV28	TRBD2	.	TRBJ2-1	TGTGCCAGCAGTATGTTCCTAGGGGAGGGGAACAATGAGCAGTTCTTC	CASSMFLGEGNNEQFF
TRBV19	.	.	TRBJ1-2	TGTGCCAGTAGTCCCCGGCGGGTTACGGGCTATGGCTACACCTTC	CASSPRRVTGYGYTF
TRBV2	TRBD2	.	TRBJ2-1	TGTGCCAGCACGAAACTAGCGGGAAGTGAGCAGTTCTTC	CASTKLAGSEQFF
TRBV7-9	TRBD1	.	TRBJ2-7	TGTGCCAGCAGTCATGGACAGGGGTCATTCTACGAGCAGTACTTC	CASSHGQGSFYEQYF
TRBV4-1	.	.	TRBJ2-7	TGCGCCAGCAGCCAAGATCCTTCGGCGGGGTCCTACGAGCAGTACTTC	CASSQDPSAGSYEQYF
TRBV7-8	.	.	TRBJ1-5	TGTGCCAGCAGCCCAGCCCGAGTTAGCAATCAGCCCCAGCATTTT	CASSPARVSNQPQHF
TRBV5-5	.	.	TRBJ1-2	TGTGCCAGCAGCTTGGCCAATACCGGGGTTGCTGGCTACACCTTC	CASSLANTGVAGYTF
TRBV7-8	.	.	TRBJ1-2	TGTGCCAGCAGCCGAGGGGCGTTGGATGGCTACACCTTC	CASSRGALDGYTF
TRBV3-1/TRBV3-2	TRBD1	few	TRBJ1-6	TGTGCCAGCAGCCCCAACAGGGGGCAGAATTCACCCCTCCACTTT	CASSPNRGQNSPLHF
TRBV6-2/TRBV6-3	.	.	TRBJ2-1	TGTGCCAGCAGTTGGATACAGGGCGGTGAGCAGTTCTTC	CASSWIQGGEQFF
TRBV15	TRBD2	.	TRBJ2-7	TGTGCCACCAGCTTGGGAGTAGGAGCGGGGTTCGACGAGCAGTACTTC	CATSLGVGAGFDEQYF
TRBV5-5	.	.	TRBJ1-2	TGTGCCAGCAGCTTGGAGGCTCGGGGATGGGGCTACACCTTC	CASSLEARGWGYTF
TRBV5-1	.	.	TRBJ2-6	TGCGCCAGCAGCTTGGACCCCCAAGGGGCCGGGGCCAACGTCCTGACTTTC	CASSLDPQGAGANVLTF
TRBV30	.	.	TRBJ2-7	TGTGCCTTATCATGGACAGACCCGCCCTACGAGCAGTACTTC	CALSWTDPPYEQYF
TRBV15	.	.	TRBJ2-7	TGTGCCACCAGTTTAGAAGAGGGATCGACCTACGAGCAGTACTTC	CATSLEEGSTYEQYF
TRBV6-5	.	.	TRBJ1-1	TGTGCCAGCAGGCGGATGAACACTGAAGCTTTCTTT	CASRRMNTEAFF
TRBV2	TRBD1	.	TRBJ2-1	TGTGCCAGCAGTGGTCGACAGGGGGTCCACAATGAGCAGTTCTTC	CASSGRQGVHNEQFF
TRBV5-1	.	.	TRBJ1-2	TGCGCCACCAGACCTCTTCGACATGATGGCTACACCTTC	CATRPLRHDGYTF
TRBV10-3	TRBD1	.	TRBJ1-6	TGTGCCATCAGTGAGGGGACAGCCCCTTCACCCCTCCACTTT	CAISEGTAPSPLHF
TRBV19	TRBD2	.	TRBJ2-7	TGTGCCAGTAGTGAGTTGGCGGGGGGTCTACCCGAGCAGTACTTC	CASSELAGGLPEQYF
TRBV28	TRBD1	once	TRBJ1-1	TGTGCCAGCAGTTTACCGAGACAGGGGATCACTGAAGCTTTCTTT	CASSLPRQGITEAFF
TRBV27	.	.	TRBJ2-7	TGTGCCAGCAGTCCAGGGATCGAGCAGTACTTC	CASSPGIEQYF
TRBV11-2	.	.	TRBJ1-3	TGTGCCAGCAGCCTTTTAGATGGAAACACCATATATTTT	CASSLLDGNTIYF
TRBV19	.	.	TRBJ1-2	TGTGCCAGTAGTATCGGGTTCCTCTCTTCTAACTATGGCTACACCTTC	CASSIGFLSSNYGYTF
TRBV28	TRBD1	.	TRBJ2-7	TGTGCCAGCAGCCGGGACAGGGGCATCTCCTACGAGCAGTACTTC	CASSRDRGISYEQYF
TRBV27	TRBD1	.	TRBJ1-2	TGTGCCAGCAGGGACCCGGGACAGAGCTATGGCTACACCTTC	CASRDPGQSYGYTF
TRBV5-1	TRBD2	once	TRBJ2-7	TGCGCCAGCAGCTTGGTGTCTAGCGGGTCCTACGAGCAGTACTTC	CASSLVSSGSYEQYF
TRBV19	.	.	TRBJ2-2	TGTGCCAGTAGTCCCGACAGGACAGACACCGGGGAGCTGTTTTTT	CASSPDRTDTGELFF
TRBV19	.	.	TRBJ1-2	TGTGCCACCGCGGACATACATAACTATGGCTACACCTTC	CATADIHNYGYTF
TRBV9	TRBD2	.	TRBJ2-7	TGTGCCAGCAGCACCACCGGGACTAGCTTCGAGCAGTACTTC	CASSTTGTSFEQYF
TRBV4-3	.	.	TRBJ2-7	TGCGCCAGCAGCCAAGATCGCCAGGCCTACGAGCAGTACTTC	CASSQDRQAYEQYF